This T cell receptor beta chain came from a study of blood T cell repertoires in COVID-19. Study-level information: Nucleic acid was either cDNA or gDNA, and it came from T cells, B-cell-depleted T cells, or PBMCs.

The CDR3 length is 15 residues. Germline lookup yields CDR1 LGHDT and CDR2 YNNKEL (reference sequence). Trimming took off 2 bases at V and 2 bases at J, with 13 bases between the two ends. Source study methods: Cell counts per sample came from amplifying reference gene primers. Clones were read by immunoSEQ multiplex PCR, and TCRdb kept only the in-frame ones, dropping some. D and trimming come from the DNA, and the V and J calls and clone size come from that table. The table has more than 200,000 clones, about nine tenths seen once. Sequenced: peripheral blood. The V call is TRBV3-1 (or the pseudogene TRBV3-2), the J call TRBJ2-7; tentative D call: TRBD1 (6 bases). This clonotype originated in a man aged 50 to 60 with COVID-19, enrolled during active disease. The CDR3: CASSQFGTRPYEQYF. In DNA, the CDR3 is TGTGCCAGCAGCCAATTTGGGACAAGACCCTACGAGCAGTACTTC.